These 12 T cell receptor beta chains came from one sample sequenced in a study of blood T cell repertoires in COVID-19. The table came from immunoSEQ multiplex PCR; TCRdb's copy has only in-frame clones and leaves some out. The sample consists of 59,000 or so clones, 81% of them appearing once. Sequencing was carried out using peripheral blood. These receptors were collected from a woman of 80 years or more with active or convalescent COVID-19.

This clone was counted a single time. The gene calls are TRBV24-1 and TRBJ2-2, with D unclear. V gave up 6 bases and J gave up 0 bases, with 10 bases separating them. This CDR3 has 15 residues. From germline, CDR1 is KGHDR and CDR2 SFDVKD. This CDR3 is CATSSATANTGELFF. The CDR3 region has the DNA TGTGCCACCAGTTCAGCGACTGCGAACACCGGGGAGCTGTTTTTT.

The chain is built from TRBV7-2 and TRBJ2-1, with D uncertain. The CDR3 runs 13 residues. The V end lost 5 bases, the J end lost 10 bases, and 15 bases lay between the germline ends. CDR1 SGHTA and CDR2 FQGNSA come from the germline V gene. CDR3 protein: CASSVPGLHEQFF. In DNA, the CDR3 is TGTGCCAGCAGCGTACCGGGTCTCCACGAGCAGTTCTTC.

This rearrangement joins TRBV5-5 to TRBJ2-7; 10 bases line up with TRBD1. The CDR3 runs to 14 residues. Germline V gives CDR1 SGHKS, CDR2 YYEKEE (reference sequence). V lost 6 bases to trimming and J lost 4 bases; unmatched junction nucleotides: 7. The CDR3 spells CASTPTGGGYEQYF. The CDR3 DNA reads as TGTGCCAGCACCCCGACAGGGGGCGGGTACGAGCAGTACTTC.

V and J are TRBV30 and TRBJ2-7; no clear D. The CDR3 is 12 amino acids. From germline, CDR1 is GTSNPN and CDR2 SVGIG (reference sequence). Trimming removed 5 bases from V and 1 base from J, with 9 bases in between. CDR3 DNA: TGTGCCTGGGACTCCCGGTCCTACGAGCAGTACTTC. Amino acids: CAWDSRSYEQYF.

This clone has just a few counts. V usage is TRBV19 and J usage is TRBJ1-6; D may be TRBD1 (5 bases). V shed 5 bases and J shed 1 base, with 6 bases lying between them. This CDR3 comprises 14 residues. Germline V gives CDR1 LNHDA, CDR2 SQIVND (reference sequence). DNA of the CDR3: TGTGCCAGTAGTGGACAATCCTATAATTCACCCCTCCACTTT. This sequence encodes CASSGQSYNSPLHF.

This rearrangement joins TRBV18 to TRBJ2-3, with a weak D call TRBD2 (6 bases). V was clipped by 8 bases and J by 0 bases, with 12 bases between them. Germline-derived CDR1 and CDR2 are KGHSH and LQKENI. CDR3 size: 14 residues. The chain's CDR3 is CASGSGLSTDTQYF. CDR3 DNA: TGTGCCAGCGGGTCGGGACTCAGCACAGATACGCAGTATTTT.

The chain recombines TRBV29-1 with TRBJ1-2; D not certain. With 5 bases removed from V and 4 bases from J, the gap between germline ends came to 8 bases. Per the germline V gene, CDR1 is SQVTM and CDR2 is ANQGSEA. The CDR3 runs to 11 residues. CDR3 in amino acids: CSVLQSYGYTF. As DNA, the CDR3 is TGCAGCGTTCTACAGTCCTATGGCTACACCTTC.

This chain connects TRBV15 to TRBJ1-5; 9 positions agree with TRBD1. Germline CDR1 reads LNHNV; CDR2 reads YYDKDF (reference sequence). Trimming removed 0 bases from V and 6 bases from J; junction bases left unmatched: 6. The CDR3 extends over 16 amino acids. The chain's CDR3 is CATSREPGQGTQPQHF. The CDR3 DNA follows: TGTGCCACCAGCAGAGAACCGGGACAGGGCACTCAGCCCCAGCATTTT. Full variable domain (missing parts from reference TRBV15 and TRBJ1-5): DAMVIQNPRYQVTQFGKPVTLSCSQTLNHNVMYWYQQKSSQAPKLLFHYYDKDFNNEADTPDNFQSRRPNTSFCFLDIRSPGLGDTAMYLCATSREPGQGTQPQHFGDGTRLSIL.

The CDR3 protein is CASSLGRRGVETQYF. The CDR3 region has the DNA TGTGCCAGCAGCTTGGGTAGACGGGGAGTGGAGACCCAGTACTTC. This rearrangement joins TRBV7-3 to TRBJ2-5, with D possibly matching TRBD2 (5 bases). The V end lost 3 bases, the J end lost 5 bases, and 16 bases lay between the germline ends. This CDR3 is 15 amino acids long. Germline loops: CDR1 SGHTA, CDR2 FQGTGA.

The chain links TRBV27 to TRBJ2-5; D is unclear. Trimming stripped 6 bases from V and 5 bases from J, with 25 bases between. In germline, CDR1 is MNHEY, CDR2 SMNVEV (reference sequence). This CDR3 has 17 amino acids. CDR3 residues: CASSRVPSRRVMETQYF. Here the CDR3 DNA reads TGTGCCAGCAGCCGAGTCCCCTCTAGACGCGTAATGGAGACCCAGTACTTC.

V usage is TRBV9 and J usage is TRBJ2-7, with D possibly matching TRBD2 (5 bases). V was trimmed by 3 bases and J by 1 base, leaving 11 bases between them. There are 14 residues in the CDR3. Germline V gives CDR1 SGDLS, CDR2 YYNGEE. The CDR3 DNA sequence: TGTGCCAGCAGCGCTGGACTGGGTTCCTACGAGCAGTACTTC. It encodes CASSAGLGSYEQYF.

V usage is TRBV6-5 and J usage is TRBJ2-5; possible D gene TRBD1, 6 bases. The V and J ends lost 2 bases and 3 bases respectively, with 16 bases between them. Per germline, CDR1 MNHEY and CDR2 SVGAGI. The CDR3 runs 16 residues. This chain's CDR3 is CASSYRWGRGEETQYF. CDR3 DNA: TGTGCCAGCAGTTACAGGTGGGGCAGGGGAGAAGAGACCCAGTACTTC.